Given below is one TCR beta chain in context. CDR1 SGHVS and CDR2 FNYEAQ come from the germline V gene. The CDR3 covers 17 residues. J lost 5 bases, V lost 5 bases, and 15 bases had no gene match. This sample is drawn from a study of blood T cell repertoires in COVID-19. Study-wide context: Researchers got acute and convalescent COVID-19 samples from the United States, Italy and Spain.

Clones were read by immunoSEQ multiplex PCR, and TCRdb kept only the in-frame ones, dropping some. The profile shows tens of thousands of clones, 76% of them singletons. The sequenced sample was peripheral blood. This chain links TRBV7-6 with TRBJ2-1; 7 bases match TRBD2. This receptor was taken from a man between 60 and 75 years old with COVID-19, enrolled during active disease. CDR3 sequence (DNA): TGTGCCAGCAGCACAAGCGGGGTCAGCATTGGAGACAATGAGCAGTTCTTC. Translation gives CASSTSGVSIGDNEQFF.